This T cell receptor (beta chain) was profiled in a study of blood T cell repertoires in COVID-19. Profiled with immunoSEQ multiplex PCR; TCRdb holds only in-frame clones, not every one. This sample has 300,000 or so clones; 83% occur once, and the top ten carry roughly 1.1%. Sequencing input: peripheral blood. The sequence came from a woman in her fifties or sixties with acute or convalescent COVID-19.

The CDR3 is CASSLNRDLGEQYF. CDR3 nucleotide sequence: TGCGCCAGCAGTCTGAATCGGGACTTAGGCGAGCAGTACTTC. This chain connects TRBV10-1 to TRBJ2-7, with D tentatively TRBD2 (6 bases). The CDR3 contains 14 residues. V was shortened by 5 bases and J by 6 bases, with 17 bases between the two germline ends. From germline, CDR1 is WNHNN and CDR2 SYGVQD (reference sequence).